This record covers a single T cell receptor beta chain. In germline, CDR1 is SNHLY, CDR2 FYNNEI. Trimming shortened V by 3 bases and J by 0 bases, and 9 bases separated the two germline ends. CDR3 length: 15 residues. The table came from immunoSEQ multiplex PCR; TCRdb's copy has only in-frame clones and leaves some out. The sample lists 300,000 to 400,000 clones, around 90% occurring once. This entry is derived from a study of shared clonotypes between healthy human individuals. Sequencing was done on a sample of memory CD8+ T cells sorted from blood. Subset reported: CD45RO+ cells pooled with CCR7-negative TemRA cells. V is TRBV2 and J is TRBJ1-5; D may be TRBD1 (5 bases). This receptor was taken from a man aged 18 to 30 in good health. This CDR3 is CASSDGATSNQPQHF. The CDR3 DNA follows: TGTGCCAGCAGTGATGGGGCGACTAGCAATCAGCCCCAGCATTTT.